These 12 T cell receptor beta chains came from one sample sequenced in a study of blood T cell repertoires in COVID-19 (dated by TCRdb to between 2020 and 2021). Library preparation used the immunoSEQ multiplex PCR assay. The table comes from immuneACCESS by way of TCRdb, which keeps in-frame sequences with V and J called. Part of the clones is missing from these tables; in studies checked, under half for an unresolved V gene and the rest for unknown reasons. The sample table records about 70,000 clones; approximately 83% of these occur just once. The ten top clones hold less than 15% of the sample. The specimen was peripheral blood. The origin of the receptors is a human donor in a cohort sampled during active COVID-19.

The V call is TRBV10-3, the J call TRBJ2-6; maybe TRBD2 (6 bases). CDR1 ENHRY and CDR2 SYGVKD come from the germline V gene. The CDR3 runs 16 residues. V was cut by 0 bases and J by 1 base, with 7 bases left in between. The CDR3 DNA reads TGTGCCATCAGTGAGTCGGAGGGGTCTGGGGCCAACGTCCTGACTTTC. Its translation: CAISESEGSGANVLTF.

This chain connects TRBV27 to TRBJ2-1, with 9 positions matching TRBD1. CDR3 length: 13 amino acids. J was trimmed by 12 bases and V by 2 bases; bases with no gene match: 5. Germline CDR1 and CDR2: MNHEY and SMNVEV (reference sequence). The CDR3 protein is CASSLDRGFGQFF. The CDR3 nucleotides are TGTGCCAGCAGTTTAGACAGGGGGTTCGGGCAGTTCTTC.

This rearrangement joins TRBV6-6 to TRBJ1-1; D possibly corresponds to TRBD1 (6 bases). CDR1 is MNHNY, CDR2 SVGAGI, per germline (reference sequence). Trimming took 10 bases from V and 8 from J, leaving 14 bases between them. The length of the CDR3 is 11 residues. CDR3 bases: TGTGCCACAGGGGTAATCGGGGAAGCTTTCTTT. Translating it yields CATGVIGEAFF.

This clone has just one count. This rearrangement joins TRBV27 to TRBJ2-3; TRBD2 agrees at 9 bases. V lost 5 bases and J lost 10; bases outside the gene matches: 16. This CDR3 has 16 amino acids. Germline V CDR1 and CDR2: MNHEY, SMNVEV (reference sequence). The chain's CDR3 is CASSPRLAANGGAQYF. In DNA, the CDR3 is TGTGCCAGCAGTCCGAGACTAGCGGCGAACGGCGGGGCGCAGTATTTT.

This rearrangement joins TRBV5-1 to TRBJ2-7; 8 nucleotides agree with TRBD1. CDR1 SGHRS and CDR2 YFSETQ come from the germline V gene. CDR3 length equals 15 residues. V shed 4 bases, J shed 3 bases, and the junction held 9 bases outside the gene matches. The CDR3 nucleotides are TGCGCCAGCAGCGTACAGGGGGAAGGGGGCTACGAGCAGTACTTC. It encodes CASSVQGEGGYEQYF.

The chain carries TRBV5-6 and TRBJ2-7, with TRBD2 as a possible D gene (6 bases). The germline V and J ends were trimmed by 4 bases and 5 bases, with 19 bases remaining between them. The CDR3 is 15 amino acids. CDR1 is SGHDT and CDR2 is YYEEEE in the germline V gene. CDR3 DNA: TGTGCCAGCAGCATTGGGGAGGTTTCCGAGGACGAGCAGTACTTC. This codes for CASSIGEVSEDEQYF.

The CDR3 DNA is TGTGCCAGCAGCTCTGAACAGGGGCGAAACACTGAAGCTTTCTTT. It translates to CASSSEQGRNTEAFF. This chain uses TRBV5-5 with TRBJ1-1, with 7 bases that match TRBD1. Germline V lookup: CDR1 SGHKS, CDR2 YYEKEE (reference sequence). After removal of 3 bases from V and 2 bases from J, the junction contained 7 bases not matched to a gene. The CDR3 loop spans 15 amino acids.

The table lists this clone with a few counts. The chain combines TRBV5-5 with TRBJ2-5; a weak D match, TRBD2 (5 bases). The germline V gene has CDR1 SGHKS and CDR2 YYEKEE (reference sequence). The CDR3 length is 15 residues. V was pared by 2 bases and J by 4 bases, with 15 bases between. CDR3 amino acids: CASSFFGEPSETQYF. In DNA form, the CDR3 reads TGTGCCAGCAGCTTCTTTGGGGAGCCCTCAGAGACCCAGTACTTC.

The chain carries TRBV6-2 or TRBV6-3 and TRBJ1-2; D might be TRBD1 (5 bases). V lost 2 bases, J lost 6 bases, and 22 bases lay in between. The CDR3 has 17 amino acids. Germline CDR1 and CDR2: MNHEY and SVGEGT. The CDR3 DNA reads TGTGCCAGCAGTTACCGAAGAGCTTTAGTGGGGCTGAATGGCTACACCTTC. Its translation is CASSYRRALVGLNGYTF.

This sequence joins TRBV11-2 and TRBJ2-3; 14 nucleotides match TRBD2. Germline lookup yields CDR1 SGHAT and CDR2 FQNNGV. The CDR3 runs 15 residues. J lost 4 bases, V lost 6 bases, and 3 bases had no gene match. CDR3 loop: CASSWGLAGADTQYF. The DNA of the CDR3 is TGTGCCAGCAGTTGGGGACTAGCGGGGGCAGATACGCAGTATTTT.

The gene calls are TRBV10-3 and TRBJ2-7; TRBD1 might be the D (5 bases). The CDR3 has 14 amino acids. In germline, CDR1 is ENHRY, CDR2 SYGVKD. Trimming pared 8 bases from V and 7 bases from J, leaving 21 bases between. CDR3: CAISLKGNSVEQYF. In nucleotides, the CDR3 is TGTGCCATCTCCCTCAAGGGGAATTCGGTGGAGCAGTACTTC.

The gene calls are TRBV10-2 and TRBJ1-6, with 9 bases matching TRBD1. The CDR3 is 14 amino acids. CDR1 and CDR2 from the germline V gene are WSHSY and SAAADI. V lost 6 bases to trimming and J lost 7 bases; unmatched junction nucleotides: 4. CDR3 in DNA: TGCGCCAGCAGACCCGACAGGGGGAATTCACCCCTCCACTTT. Translating it yields CASRPDRGNSPLHF.